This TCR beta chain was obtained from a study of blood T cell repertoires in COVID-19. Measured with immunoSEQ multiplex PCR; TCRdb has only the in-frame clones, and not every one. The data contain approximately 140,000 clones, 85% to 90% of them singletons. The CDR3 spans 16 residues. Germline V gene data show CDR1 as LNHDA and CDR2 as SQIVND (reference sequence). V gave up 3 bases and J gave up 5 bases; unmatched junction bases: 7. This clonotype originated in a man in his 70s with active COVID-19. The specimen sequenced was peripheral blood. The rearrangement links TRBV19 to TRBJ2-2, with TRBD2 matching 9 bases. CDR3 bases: TGTGCCAGTAGTATCCAAGCGGGAGGTGTAACCGGGGAGCTGTTTTTT. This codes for CASSIQAGGVTGELFF.